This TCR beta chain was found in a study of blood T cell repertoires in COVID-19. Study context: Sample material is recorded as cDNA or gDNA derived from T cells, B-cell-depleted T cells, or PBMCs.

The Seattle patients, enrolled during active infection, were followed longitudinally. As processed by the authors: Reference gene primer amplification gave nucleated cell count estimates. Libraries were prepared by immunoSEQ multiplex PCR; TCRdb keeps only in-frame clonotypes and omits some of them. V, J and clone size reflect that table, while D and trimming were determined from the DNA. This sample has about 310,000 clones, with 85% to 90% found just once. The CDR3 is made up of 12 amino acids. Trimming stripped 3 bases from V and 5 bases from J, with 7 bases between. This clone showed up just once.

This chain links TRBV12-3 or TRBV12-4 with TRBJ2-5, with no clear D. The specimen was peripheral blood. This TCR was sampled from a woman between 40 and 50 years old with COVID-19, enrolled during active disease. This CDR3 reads CASSFFAETQYF. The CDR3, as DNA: TGTGCCAGCAGTTTTTTTGCGGAGACCCAGTACTTC.